This T cell receptor beta chain was observed in a study of T-cell reconstitution after alpha-beta-depleted transplantation in children. The CDR3 runs 16 residues. Germline V CDR1 and CDR2: DFQATT, SNEGSKA (reference sequence). Using unique molecular identifiers, the investigators prepared the TCRbeta library. TCRdb used MiXCR to reprocess the PCR reads, holding one entry per CDR3 protein. This sample has some 200,000 distinct CDR3 sequences, with around 8.9% found just once. Sequenced here: PBMCs from the stem cell graft donor, sampled from the stem cell graft. This clonotype originated in a human donor who donated a stem cell graft to a child with SCID. The V call is TRBV20-1, the J call TRBJ2-5; 12 bases map to TRBD2. The CDR3 nucleotides are TGCAGCGCTGGACTAGCGGGGACTTTAGGGGGGCAGACCCAGTACTTC. As protein: CSAGLAGTLGGQTQYF.